This T cell receptor beta chain was found in a study of blood T cells in healthy people across ages. Broader study findings: The recorded TCR beta diversity per million T cells decreased in a roughly linear manner with age.

V shed 6 bases and J 3 bases; nucleotides not matched to a gene: 11. The V gene's germline CDR1 is MNHNY and CDR2 SVGAGI (reference sequence). There are 16 residues in the CDR3. The use of a sample-barcoded 5' primer and a J-beta primer mix characterized a second PCR of roughly 6 to 11 cycles. Each cDNA molecule carried a tag from a template-switch adaptor that contained 12 random nucleotides. Samples each returned at least 3 million CDR3-containing paired-end reads. MiXCR was run by TCRdb on the 5' RACE reads, yielding one entry per CDR3 protein. In the table there are over a million distinct CDR3 sequences, approximately 60% of which are singletons. This clonotype was detected once. Its target is unknown.

What was sequenced was blood. This TCR was recovered from a man younger than 35 in good health. The rearrangement joins TRBV6-6 to TRBJ1-5; 7 bases are shared with TRBD1. The CDR3 DNA is TGTGCCAGCAGAATCGGGGGGACAGCTTTCAATCAGCCCCAGCATTTT. Translation: CASRIGGTAFNQPQHF.